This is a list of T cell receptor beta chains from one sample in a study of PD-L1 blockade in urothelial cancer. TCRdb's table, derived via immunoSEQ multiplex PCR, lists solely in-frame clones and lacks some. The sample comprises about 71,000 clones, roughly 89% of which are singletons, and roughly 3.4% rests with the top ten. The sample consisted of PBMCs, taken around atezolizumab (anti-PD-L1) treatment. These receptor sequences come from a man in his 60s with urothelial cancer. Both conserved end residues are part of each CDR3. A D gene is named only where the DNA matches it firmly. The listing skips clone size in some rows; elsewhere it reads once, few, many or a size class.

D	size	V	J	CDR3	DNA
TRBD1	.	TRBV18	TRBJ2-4	CASSPPGQGQAKNIQYF	TGTGCCAGCTCACCACCGGGACAGGGACAGGCCAAAAACATTCAGTACTTC
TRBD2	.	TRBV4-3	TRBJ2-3	CASSQDSASGKPTQYF	TGCGCCAGCAGCCAAGATTCCGCTAGCGGTAAGCCTACGCAGTATTTT
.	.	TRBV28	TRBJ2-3	CASSLGQTSDTQYF	TGTGCCAGCAGTTTAGGCCAGACTTCAGATACGCAGTATTTT
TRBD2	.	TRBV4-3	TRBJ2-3	CASSQDNPSGTSTDTQYF	TGCGCCAGCAGCCAAGATAACCCTAGCGGGACTAGCACAGATACGCAGTATTTT
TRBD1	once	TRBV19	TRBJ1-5	CASSTGTGGNQPQHF	TGTGCCAGTAGTACAGGGACAGGGGGCAATCAGCCCCAGCATTTT
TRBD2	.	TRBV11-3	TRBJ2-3	CASSFSSGVDTQYF	TGTGCCAGCAGCTTCTCGAGCGGGGTAGATACGCAGTATTTT
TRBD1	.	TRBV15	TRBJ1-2	CATSRRTGTGMGYTF	TGTGCCACCAGCAGAAGAACCGGGACAGGGATGGGCTACACCTTC
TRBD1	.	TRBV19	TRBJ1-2	CASSIEGQANYGYTF	TGTGCCAGTAGTATAGAGGGACAGGCTAACTATGGCTACACCTTC
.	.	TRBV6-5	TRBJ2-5	CASSYTGSQETQYF	TGTGCCAGCAGTTACACCGGGAGCCAAGAGACCCAGTACTTC
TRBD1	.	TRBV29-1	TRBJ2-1	CSGLLGQGTVEQFF	TGCAGCGGCCTCCTGGGACAGGGGACAGTAGAGCAGTTCTTC
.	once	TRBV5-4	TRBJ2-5	CASSLNRDKTQYF	TGTGCCAGCAGCTTGAACAGGGATAAGACCCAGTACTTC
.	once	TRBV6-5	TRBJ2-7	CASKMEGLGREQYF	TGTGCCAGCAAGATGGAAGGGCTTGGGAGGGAGCAGTACTTC
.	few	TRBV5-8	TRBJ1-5	CASRYTGFNQPQHF	TGTGCCAGCAGGTATACAGGGTTCAATCAGCCCCAGCATTTT
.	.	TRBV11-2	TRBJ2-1	CASSFSQGSYNEQFF	TGTGCCAGCAGCTTCTCACAGGGTTCCTACAATGAGCAGTTCTTC
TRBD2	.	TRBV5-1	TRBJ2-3	CASSFGGGPDTQYF	TGCGCCAGCAGCTTCGGGGGGGGGCCAGATACGCAGTATTTT
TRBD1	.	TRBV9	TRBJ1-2	CASSVGGQAALYGYTF	TGTGCCAGCAGCGTAGGCGGACAGGCAGCCCTCTATGGCTACACCTTC
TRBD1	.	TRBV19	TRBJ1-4	CASRDPGQINEKLFF	TGTGCCAGTAGAGACCCGGGACAGATTAATGAAAAACTGTTTTTT
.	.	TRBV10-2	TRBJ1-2	CASSDIIARVANGYTF	TGCGCCAGCAGTGACATAATCGCCAGGGTCGCTAATGGCTACACCTTC
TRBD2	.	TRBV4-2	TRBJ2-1	CASSQDPGTSGRGNEQFF	TGTGCCAGCAGCCAAGATCCCGGGACTAGCGGGAGAGGAAATGAGCAGTTCTTC
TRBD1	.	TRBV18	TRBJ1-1	CASSPQGQINTEAFF	TGTGCCAGCTCACCTCAGGGACAGATAAACACTGAAGCTTTCTTT
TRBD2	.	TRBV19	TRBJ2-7	CASNPSGDSYEQYF	TGTGCCAGTAATCCTAGCGGGGATTCCTACGAGCAGTACTTC
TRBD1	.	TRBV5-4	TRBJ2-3	CASTLGGQGTDTQYF	TGTGCCAGCACCCTTGGGGGACAGGGCACAGATACGCAGTATTTT
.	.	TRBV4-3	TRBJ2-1	CASSQERIAGQTFYNEQFF	TGCGCCAGCAGCCAAGAAAGAATCGCGGGACAGACCTTTTACAATGAGCAGTTCTTC
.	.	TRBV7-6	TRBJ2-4	CASSSLRQTENIQYF	TGTGCCAGCAGCTCGTTACGACAGACGGAAAACATTCAGTACTTC
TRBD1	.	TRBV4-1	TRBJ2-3	CASRDRVSDTQYF	TGCGCCAGCCGGGACAGGGTGTCAGATACGCAGTATTTT
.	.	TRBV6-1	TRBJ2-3	CASNRGFTDTQYF	TGTGCCAGCAATCGGGGATTCACAGATACGCAGTATTTT
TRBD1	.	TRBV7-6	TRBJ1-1	CASSPDRGWTAFF	TGTGCCAGCAGTCCGGACAGGGGATGGACAGCTTTCTTT
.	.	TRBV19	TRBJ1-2	CATTTGDYGYTF	TGTGCCACCACTACCGGCGACTATGGCTACACCTTC
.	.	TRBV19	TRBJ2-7	CASSIGRRQGSYEQYF	TGTGCCAGTAGTATCGGAAGACGGCAGGGATCCTACGAGCAGTACTTC
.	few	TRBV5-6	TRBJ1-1	CASSLITGTEAFF	TGTGCCAGCAGCTTGATTACAGGCACTGAAGCTTTCTTT
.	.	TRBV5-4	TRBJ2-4	CASSPDPPTRTAKNIQYF	TGTGCCAGCAGCCCCGACCCCCCGACACGCACGGCCAAAAACATTCAGTACTTC
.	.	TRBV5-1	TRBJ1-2	CASRAATTVGDNNYGYTF	TGCGCCAGCAGAGCCGCAACGACAGTTGGGGATAATAACTATGGCTACACCTTC
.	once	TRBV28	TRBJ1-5	CASSNPRIGYQPQHF	TGTGCCAGCAGTAACCCCCGGATCGGGTATCAGCCCCAGCATTTT
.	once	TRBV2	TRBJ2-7	CASSEVGSGGEEQYF	TGTGCCAGCAGTGAAGTGGGGTCCGGGGGTGAGGAGCAGTACTTC
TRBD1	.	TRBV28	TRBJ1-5	CASSPHSPDRDNQPQHF	TGTGCCAGCAGTCCCCACTCGCCCGACAGGGACAATCAGCCCCAGCATTTT
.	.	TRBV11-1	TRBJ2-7	CASSWAGIYEQYF	TGTGCCAGCAGCTGGGCAGGGATCTACGAGCAGTACTTC
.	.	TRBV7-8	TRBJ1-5	CASSLGSAGGNQPQHF	TGTGCCAGCAGCTTAGGGTCGGCAGGGGGCAATCAGCCCCAGCATTTT
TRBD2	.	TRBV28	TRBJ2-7	CASSFGAGGYEQYF	TGTGCCAGCAGTTTTGGGGCGGGAGGGTACGAGCAGTACTTC
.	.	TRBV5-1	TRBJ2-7	CASSKATGSYEQYF	TGCGCCAGCAGCAAAGCGACAGGCTCCTACGAGCAGTACTTC
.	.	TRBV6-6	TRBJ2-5	CASSYSKSPEETQYF	TGTGCCAGCAGTTACTCGAAATCACCAGAAGAGACCCAGTACTTC
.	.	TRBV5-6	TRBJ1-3	CASAGTAGNTIYF	TGTGCCAGCGCGGGGACCGCTGGAAACACCATATATTTT
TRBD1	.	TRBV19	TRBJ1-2	CASSMGTGGTSNYGYTF	TGTGCCAGTAGTATGGGGACAGGGGGCACGTCTAACTATGGCTACACCTTC
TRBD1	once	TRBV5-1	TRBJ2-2	CASSLGDRGAGELFF	TGCGCCAGCAGCTTGGGGGACAGGGGCGCCGGGGAGCTGTTTTTT
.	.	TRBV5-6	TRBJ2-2	CASSFGWMNTGELFF	TGTGCCAGCAGCTTCGGGTGGATGAACACCGGGGAGCTGTTTTTT
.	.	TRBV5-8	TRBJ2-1	CASIPEEVYNEQFF	TGTGCCAGCATCCCCGAGGAAGTCTACAATGAGCAGTTCTTC
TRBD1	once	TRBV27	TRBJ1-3	CASSSGQGGYGNTIYF	TGTGCCAGCAGTTCCGGACAGGGAGGGTACGGAAACACCATATATTTT
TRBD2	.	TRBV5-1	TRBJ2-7	CASSPSSGGSSYEQYF	TGCGCCAGCAGCCCCAGTAGCGGGGGAAGCTCCTACGAGCAGTACTTC
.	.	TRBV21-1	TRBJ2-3	CASSNPPAAGEGTDTQYF	TGTGCCAGCAGTAATCCCCCCGCAGCGGGGGAAGGCACAGATACGCAGTATTTT
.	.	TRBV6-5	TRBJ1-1	CASIVVGAAFF	TGTGCCAGCATTGTTGTGGGGGCGGCTTTCTTT
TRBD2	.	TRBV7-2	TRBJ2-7	CASSELAGISYEQYF	TGTGCCAGCAGTGAGCTAGCGGGGATCTCCTACGAGCAGTACTTC
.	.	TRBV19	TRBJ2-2	CASRKDSYTGELFF	TGTGCCAGTAGAAAGGACAGTTACACCGGGGAGCTGTTTTTT
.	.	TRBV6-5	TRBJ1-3	CASVPIRGGNTIYF	TGTGCCAGCGTACCTATTAGGGGAGGAAACACCATATATTTT
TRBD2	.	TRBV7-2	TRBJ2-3	CASSRSGIPPDTQYF	TGTGCCAGCAGCAGAAGCGGGATTCCCCCAGATACGCAGTATTTT
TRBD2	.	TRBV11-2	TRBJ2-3	CASSLYTGGSADTQYF	TGTGCCAGCAGCTTATATACGGGAGGGTCAGCAGATACGCAGTATTTT
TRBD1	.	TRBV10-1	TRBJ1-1	CASSEPGQGLNTEAFF	TGCGCCAGCAGTGAACCGGGACAGGGACTGAACACTGAAGCTTTCTTT
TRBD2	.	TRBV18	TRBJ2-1	CASSPPGTRYNEQFF	TGTGCCAGCTCACCACCGGGGACTAGGTACAATGAGCAGTTCTTC
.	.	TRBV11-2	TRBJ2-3	CASSLRTRGDTQYF	TGTGCCAGCAGCCTCCGGACGCGGGGAGATACGCAGTATTTT
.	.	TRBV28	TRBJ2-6	CASRPTGTPSGANVLTF	TGTGCCAGCAGGCCGACAGGGACTCCCTCTGGGGCCAACGTCCTGACTTTC